One and the same sample provided the 3 T cell receptor beta chains below, sequenced in a study of read filtering for tumor transcriptome and immune sequencing. Molecular barcoded adaptors covering alpha/delta and beta/gamma chains were used on approximately 400 ng RNA. TCRdb reprocessed the reads via MiXCR and lists one record per CDR3 protein. The sample carries about 62,000 distinct CDR3 sequences, around 19% recorded once. Sequencing was carried out using a population of CD138-negative cells sorted from bone marrow. The receptor source for this set is a donor at least 40 years old with multiple myeloma.

This clonotype was counted many times. This sequence joins TRBV10-3 and TRBJ2-6; 8 bases are shared with TRBD1. The CDR3 has 16 residues. Germline V gene lookup returns CDR1 ENHRY and CDR2 SYGVKD. The J segment lost 2 bases and the V segment lost 3 bases, leaving 3 bases of the junction unmatched. The CDR3 DNA follows: TGTGCCATCAGTGACAGGGGGCGAACTGGGGCCAACGTCCTGACTTTC. It is translated as CAISDRGRTGANVLTF.

In the case of this clonotype: At one end the junction does not follow the germline gene, possibly because of a read error. This rearrangement joins TRBV5-1 to TRBJ2-1, with D hard to call. CDR3 length equals 14 residues. Germline V lookup: CDR1 SGHRS, CDR2 YFSETQ. The CDR3 sequence is CASSLFGLYNQQFF. The CDR3 DNA sequence: TGCGCCAGCAGCTTGTTTGGCCTGTACAATCAGCAGTTCTTC.

The sample holds many counts of this clonotype. The rearrangement links TRBV5-1 to TRBJ2-5; 8 bases map to TRBD2. CDR1 is SGHRS and CDR2 is YFSETQ in the germline V gene. The CDR3 sequence is 14 residues long. The ends lost 4 bases at V and 5 bases at J; junction bases unmatched: 7. The CDR3 DNA reads TGCGCCAGCAGCGACGGGGGGGCTGAGGAGACCCAGTACTTC. Translated: CASSDGGAEETQYF.